This section outlines one T cell receptor (beta chain) sequence together with its context. Its specificity is unknown. Clones were sequenced by immunoSEQ multiplex PCR, and TCRdb holds only the in-frame ones, with some missing. The sample yields about 110,000 clones, 88% seen once. The data originate from a study of cytomegalovirus exposure and HLA in healthy donors. General study findings and limits: Reported performance of the classifier showed diagnosis of cytomegalovirus status with high specificity and sensitivity. Rare TCR sequences predominated, though certain public TCRs were found in many donors.

Trimming pared 4 bases from V and 4 bases from J, leaving 11 bases between. CDR3 length: 14 residues. The germline V gene encodes CDR1 SNHLY and CDR2 FYNNEI. The clonotype originates from a woman aged 18-29 years in good health and CMV-seronegative. J is TRBJ1-5 and V is TRBV2, with D possibly matching TRBD1 (5 bases). What was sequenced was PBMCs. The CDR3 is CASSGGAENQPQHF. CDR3 bases: TGTGCCAGCAGTGGGGGCGCGGAGAATCAGCCCCAGCATTTT.